The 27 T cell receptor beta chains listed next were all sequenced from one sample in a study of T cells in Graves' hyperthyroidism and ophthalmopathy. Amplified regions were TCR beta CDR3 sequences from RNA transcripts. TCR CDR3 underwent first-round RT-PCR with the HTBI primer set. TCRdb reprocessed the multiplex PCR reads via MiXCR and lists one record per CDR3 protein. The sample holds 460,000 or so distinct CDR3 sequences, approximately 14% seen once. The sample taken for sequencing was blood. The receptors originated from a woman between 18 and 30 years old with Graves' hyperthyroidism.

The V and J genes are TRBV9 and TRBJ1-1, with TRBD1 matching 8 bases. J lost 7 bases, V lost 0 bases, and 5 bases had no gene match. The CDR3 runs to 14 residues. CDR1 SGDLS and CDR2 YYNGEE come from the germline V gene. The CDR3 sequence is CASSVGMGQDEAFF. CDR3 DNA: TGTGCCAGCAGCGTAGGAATGGGACAGGATGAAGCTTTCTTT.

V usage is TRBV9 and J usage is TRBJ2-1; TRBD2 is a possible D gene (6 bases). The V end was cut by 1 base, the J end by 6 bases, with 11 bases between. Germline V lookup: CDR1 SGDLS, CDR2 YYNGEE. The CDR3 loop spans 14 amino acids. The DNA for the CDR3 is TGTGCCAGCAGCGTAACGGGCGGGGCCAATGAGCAGTTCTTC. Its protein product is CASSVTGGANEQFF. Variable domain in full (rest from reference TRBV9 and TRBJ2-1): DSGVTQTPKHLITATGQRVTLRCSPRSGDLSVYWYQQSLDQGLQFLIQYYNGEERAKGNILERFSAQQFPDLHSELNLSSLELGDSALYFCASSVTGGANEQFFGPGTRLTVL.

The sample holds many counts of this clonotype. CDR3 bases: TGTGCCAGTAAGGAGGACTCTGGGGCCAACGTCCTGACTTTC. Translated: CASKEDSGANVLTF. The rearrangement uses TRBV19 and TRBJ2-6, with D possibly matching TRBD2 (5 bases). The V end lost 7 bases, the J end lost 0 bases, and 7 bases lay between the germline ends. CDR3 length equals 14 residues. Germline CDR1 reads LNHDA; CDR2 reads SQIVND (reference sequence).

On this clonotype: This may be a read error: a much more frequent sequence differs by one nucleotide. The chain's CDR3 is CASSPRGRAYNEQFF. CDR3 nucleotide sequence: TGTGCCAGCAGCCCCCGGGGCAGGGCCTACAATGAGCAGTTCTTC. V usage is TRBV11-2 and J usage is TRBJ2-1; D assignment may be TRBD1 or TRBD2 (5 bases each). The CDR3 is 15 amino acids. The V and J ends lost 5 bases and 2 bases respectively, with 13 bases between them. CDR1 and CDR2 (germline): SGHAT, FQNNGV. Based on the CDR3 plus reference TRBV11-2 and TRBJ2-1, the full variable domain is EAGVAQSPRYKIIEKRQSVAFWCNPISGHATLYWYQQILGQGPKLLIQFQNNGVVDDSQLPKDRFSAERLKGVDSTLKIQPAKLEDSAVYLCASSPRGRAYNEQFFGPGTRLTVL.

With respect to this clonotype: A much larger clone lies one base from this, so it may be a read error. The chain employs TRBV20-1 and TRBJ1-3; D perhaps matches TRBD1 (5 bases). The CDR3 is made up of 14 amino acids. Germline lookup yields CDR1 DFQATT and CDR2 SNEGSKA (reference sequence). The CDR3 loop is CSARRPGAGNTICF. CDR3 in DNA: TGCAGTGCTAGACGGCCTGGGGCTGGAAACACCATATGTTTT.

Only a few counts were recorded for this clonotype. V and J are TRBV15 and TRBJ2-7; D ambiguous. V shed 1 base and J shed 4 bases, with 5 bases lying between them. This CDR3 comprises 12 residues. Per germline, CDR1 LNHNV and CDR2 YYDKDF (reference sequence). The DNA of the CDR3 is TGTGCCACCAGCAGAGGGGATTACGAGCAGTACTTC. Encoded protein: CATSRGDYEQYF.

This clonotype was found many times. The chain recombines TRBV5-5 with TRBJ1-1; 7 nucleotides match TRBD1. The V gene's germline CDR1 is SGHKS and CDR2 YYEKEE (reference sequence). V lost 4 bases to trimming and J lost 1 base; unmatched junction nucleotides: 13. The CDR3 contains 17 residues. The CDR3 reads CASSHPGGGKSNTEAFF. DNA for the CDR3: TGTGCCAGCAGCCATCCAGGGGGGGGGAAATCGAACACTGAAGCTTTCTTT.

The table lists this clonotype with many counts. V usage is TRBV6-1 and J usage is TRBJ1-5, with 10 nucleotides matching TRBD1. The CDR3 totals 15 residues. The germline V gene encodes CDR1 MNHNS and CDR2 SASEGT. V was pared by 4 bases and J by 7 bases, with 7 bases of the junction left unmatched. The DNA of the CDR3 is TGTGCCAGCAGTGGGCAGACAGGGGGCAGGCAGCCCCAGCATTTT. Translation gives CASSGQTGGRQPQHF.

Regarding this clonotype: The germline gene is not matched at one end of the junction; a read error may be the cause. J is TRBJ1-1 and V is TRBV30; D ambiguous. The CDR3 totals 15 residues. The V gene's germline CDR1 is GTSNPN and CDR2 SVGIG (reference sequence). The CDR3, as DNA: TGTGCCTGGAGCCAGAGGGAGATCATGAACACTGAAGCTTTCTTC. This translates into CAWSQREIMNTEAFF.

This clonotype was detected only a few times. A much bigger clone sits one base away, suggesting this may be a read error. The CDR3 protein is CAWSVFGAGNHQPQHF. The DNA for the CDR3 is TGTGCCTGGAGTGTTTTCGGGGCAGGGAATCATCAGCCCCAGCATTTT. This chain links TRBV30 with TRBJ1-5; perhaps TRBD1 as D (5 bases). CDR1 and CDR2 (germline): GTSNPN, SVGIG (reference sequence). The CDR3 sequence is 16 residues long. The V gene lost 0 bases and the J gene lost 5 bases, with 17 bases spanning the gap.

A few counts support this clonotype. The chain recombines TRBV5-1 with TRBJ2-2, with 11 bases that match TRBD1. V shed 4 bases and J 5 bases; nucleotides not matched to a gene: 1. The length of the CDR3 is 14 residues. The germline gives CDR1 SGHRS, CDR2 YFSETQ. The CDR3 protein is CASSGQGATGELFF. The CDR3 DNA reads as TGCGCCAGCAGCGGACAGGGGGCTACCGGGGAGCTGTTTTTT.

A few counts support this clonotype. CDR3 in amino acids: CAISAKGARHGYTF. In DNA form, the CDR3 reads TGTGCCATCAGTGCCAAGGGGGCGCGTCATGGCTACACCTTC. The chain has TRBV10-3 and TRBJ1-2; 7 bases fit TRBD1. The J segment lost 6 bases and the V segment lost 4 bases, leaving 8 bases of the junction unmatched. The germline V gene has CDR1 ENHRY and CDR2 SYGVKD. The CDR3 is 14 residues long.

This clonotype has ten or more counts. This chain links TRBV3-1 with TRBJ1-5; D might be TRBD1 (5 bases). CDR1 LGHDT and CDR2 YNNKEL come from the germline V gene (reference sequence). Trimming stripped 1 base from V and 5 bases from J, with 9 bases between. There are 14 residues in the CDR3. The chain's CDR3 is CASSQVGGHQPQHF. The CDR3 DNA is TGTGCCAGCAGCCAAGTCGGGGGTCATCAGCCCCAGCATTTT.

This clonotype occurred a few times. This rearrangement joins TRBV29-1 to TRBJ1-2, with D unclear. V lost 5 bases and J 3 bases, leaving 10 bases between the germline ends. The length of the CDR3 is 12 residues. Germline CDR1 SQVTM, CDR2 ANQGSEA. CDR3: CSVRFAYYGYTF. The CDR3 DNA follows: TGCAGCGTTCGGTTTGCATACTATGGCTACACCTTC.

This clonotype has just one count. CDR3 sequence reads: CASSPGAITDTQYF. In DNA, the CDR3 is TGTGCCAGCAGCCCGGGGGCTATCACAGATACGCAGTATTTT. V gene TRBV12-3 or TRBV12-4 combines with J gene TRBJ2-3; TRBD1 or TRBD2 may be the D gene (6 bases each). The CDR3 runs to 14 residues. The V end lost 6 bases, the J end lost 2 bases, and 12 bases lay between the germline ends.

This clonotype was counted only a few times. V gene TRBV10-2 combines with J gene TRBJ2-7; a possible D gene is TRBD1 (5 bases). With 2 bases removed from V and 7 bases from J, the gap between germline ends came to 12 bases. Germline V gene data show CDR1 as WSHSY and CDR2 as SAAADI. The CDR3 length is 13 residues. In DNA, the CDR3 is TGCGCCAGCAGTGAGGTGGGGCCCGGGGAGCAGTACGTC. As protein: CASSEVGPGEQYV.

The rearrangement links TRBV19 to TRBJ2-2; 11 nucleotides line up with TRBD1. The CDR3 consists of 15 residues. CDR1 LNHDA and CDR2 SQIVND come from the germline V gene (reference sequence). With 7 bases clipped from V and 5 bases from J, the junction kept 6 bases outside the gene matches. The DNA of the CDR3 is TGTGCCAGTACCAAAGGACAGGGGGCGACCGGGGAGCTGTTTTTT. It codes for CASTKGQGATGELFF.

As for this clonotype: A much larger clone differs by one base, so this may be a read error. The chain employs TRBV3-1 and TRBJ1-1; D remains ambiguous. Trimming pared 6 bases from V and 1 base from J, leaving 12 bases between. In germline, CDR1 is LGHDT, CDR2 YNNKEL (reference sequence). The CDR3 runs to 14 residues. Here the CDR3 DNA reads TGTGCCAGCAGGAACAACAGCGGGAACACTGAAGCTTTCTTT. Translated, it gives CASRNNSGNTEAFF. Complete variable domain (other parts from reference TRBV3-1 and TRBJ1-1): DTAVSQTPKYLVTQMGNDKSIKCEQNLGHDTMYWYKQDSKKFLKIMFSYNNKELIINETVPNRFSPKSPDKAHLNLHINSLELGDSAVYFCASRNNSGNTEAFFGQGTRLTVV.

A few counts support this clonotype. The V call is TRBV20-1, the J call TRBJ2-2; D gene uncertain. This CDR3 has 15 residues. V lost 5 bases to trimming and J lost 2 bases, with 15 bases between them. Germline loops: CDR1 DFQATT, CDR2 SNEGSKA (reference sequence). The CDR3 DNA follows: TGCAGTGCTTCCGACTGGTCCTTAAACACCGGGGAGCTGTTTTTT. Encoded protein: CSASDWSLNTGELFF.

The chain links TRBV12-3 or TRBV12-4 to TRBJ1-5, with 7 bases matching TRBD1. The CDR3 is 15 residues long. Unmatched junction bases numbered 7, after V lost 8 bases and J lost 0 bases. Here the CDR3 reads CASGKTGSSNQPQHF. CDR3 in DNA: TGTGCCAGCGGGAAGACAGGGAGTAGCAATCAGCCCCAGCATTTT.

This clonotype was recorded many times. This chain uses TRBV20-1 with TRBJ2-7, with TRBD2 matching 12 bases. CDR3 length equals 18 residues. Trimming at V came to 6 bases and at J to 5 bases, leaving 20 bases not matched to a gene. The germline V gene has CDR1 DFQATT and CDR2 SNEGSKA (reference sequence). CDR3 coding DNA: TGCAGTGCCCGTTCAATTGGGACTAGCGGGTCCTCTGGGGACGAGCAGTACGTC. It encodes CSARSIGTSGSSGDEQYV.

This clonotype was seen at least ten times. The rearrangement links TRBV3-1 to TRBJ1-2, with 7 bases aligning to TRBD1. Trimming at V came to 2 bases and at J to 5 bases, leaving 2 bases not matched to a gene. The CDR3 is 13 amino acids. CDR1 and CDR2 from the germline V gene are LGHDT and YNNKEL (reference sequence). CDR3 in DNA: TGTGCCAGCAGCCAACAGGGGGAATATGGCTACACCTTC. It specifies CASSQQGEYGYTF.

This clonotype was seen many times. The chain joins TRBV11-2 to TRBJ2-7, with 7 bases aligning to TRBD2. CDR1 is SGHAT, CDR2 FQNNGV, per germline. CDR3 length: 14 amino acids. The V and J ends lost 1 base and 5 bases, in that order; junction bases with no gene match: 5. DNA of the CDR3: TGTGCCAGCAGCTTAGCGGGAGGAAAGGACGAGCAGTACGTC. Its translation is CASSLAGGKDEQYV.

This clonotype was seen at least ten times. This chain links TRBV7-3 with TRBJ1-1; D call uncertain. V lost 1 base and J 1 base, leaving 7 bases between the germline ends. CDR1 is SGHTA and CDR2 is FQGTGA in the germline V gene. This CDR3 is built from 14 residues. The CDR3 DNA is TGTGCCAGCAGCTTAAATCCAGGGAACACTGAAGCTTTCTTT. Its protein is CASSLNPGNTEAFF.

The V gene is TRBV9, the J gene TRBJ1-2; no firm D call. In germline, CDR1 is SGDLS, CDR2 YYNGEE. The CDR3 covers 15 residues. Trimming removed 0 bases at V and 0 bases at J, with 9 bases between. CDR3 sequence (DNA): TGTGCCAGCAGCGTAGAAGGATATTCTAACTATGGCTACACCTTC. Translated: CASSVEGYSNYGYTF.

V gene TRBV9 combines with J gene TRBJ2-3; 7 bases are a match to TRBD2. The CDR3 is 15 residues long. Germline CDR1 reads SGDLS; CDR2 reads YYNGEE. Germline trimming cut 0 bases from V and 10 bases from J; bases unmatched to any gene: 11. CDR3 amino acids: CASSVEWDGREAQYF. The CDR3 DNA sequence: TGTGCCAGCAGCGTAGAGTGGGACGGCCGGGAGGCGCAGTATTTT.

The chain combines TRBV14 with TRBJ2-7; D gene ambiguous. This CDR3 is built from 12 residues. V lost 1 base and J lost 7, with 8 bases in between. Germline V CDR1 and CDR2: SGHDN, FVKESK. CDR3 amino acids: CASSQGVWEQYF. The CDR3 DNA reads as TGTGCCAGCAGCCAAGGGGTTTGGGAGCAGTACTTC.